These 11 T cell receptor beta chains came from one sample sequenced in a study of CD8 T cells in Susac syndrome. RNA was extracted with the RNeasy kit, and a quantity of roughly 0.5 to 1 ug was reverse transcribed using random hexamers. TCRdb independently ran MiXCR on the immunoSEQ multiplex PCR reads; one entry per CDR3 protein. Seen here are roughly 200,000 distinct CDR3 sequences, 85% to 95% observed once, and the top ten hold 0.085% to 0.11%. Material: CD4+ T cells from PBMCs. These receptors all stem from a human donor in good health.

J is TRBJ2-4 and V is TRBV3-1; D unclear. The V gene's germline CDR1 is LGHDT and CDR2 YNNKEL (reference sequence). The CDR3 has 12 amino acids. V was pared by 3 bases and J by 11 bases, with 11 bases between. For the CDR3, the DNA is TGTGCCAGCAGCCAGCGTATAGGCCTTCAGTACTTC. It encodes CASSQRIGLQYF. The whole variable domain, remainder taken from reference TRBV3-1 and TRBJ2-4, is DTAVSQTPKYLVTQMGNDKSIKCEQNLGHDTMYWYKQDSKKFLKIMFSYNNKELIINETVPNRFSPKSPDKAHLNLHINSLELGDSAVYFCASSQRIGLQYFGAGTRLSVL.

V and J are TRBV12-3 or TRBV12-4 and TRBJ1-2, with D tentatively TRBD1 (5 bases). Trimming took off 5 bases at V and 4 bases at J, with 11 bases between the two ends. The CDR3 is 13 amino acids. In nucleotides, the CDR3 is TGTGCCAGCAGTCGGGACGGGATCTATGGCTACACCTTC. It is translated as CASSRDGIYGYTF.

The chain recombines TRBV6-5 with TRBJ2-4, with a tentative D call TRBD1 (5 bases). Trimming stripped 6 bases from V and 6 bases from J, with 6 bases between. The germline V gene encodes CDR1 MNHEY and CDR2 SVGAGI. The CDR3 has 11 residues. The chain's CDR3 is CASRTGNIQYF. The CDR3 coding sequence is TGTGCCAGCAGAACAGGAAACATTCAGTACTTC.

This rearrangement joins TRBV14 to TRBJ2-7; D not certain. This CDR3 has 11 amino acids. V was shortened by 2 bases and J by 7 bases, with 6 bases between the two germline ends. Germline V gene lookup returns CDR1 SGHDN and CDR2 FVKESK. The CDR3: CASSQFREQYF. The CDR3 region has the DNA TGTGCCAGCAGCCAATTTAGGGAGCAGTACTTC.

The chain recombines TRBV20-1 with TRBJ2-7, with 9 bases matching TRBD2. The CDR3 spans 12 residues. The germline gives CDR1 DFQATT, CDR2 SNEGSKA (reference sequence). Trimming at V came to 3 bases and at J to 5 bases, leaving 2 bases not matched to a gene. The CDR3: CSASLAGHEQYF. In DNA, the CDR3 is TGCAGTGCTAGCCTAGCGGGACACGAGCAGTACTTC.

The CDR3 protein is CASSVTGTSGKYF. The CDR3 coding sequence is TGTGCCAGCAGCGTAACCGGGACTAGCGGGAAATACTTC. V usage is TRBV14 and J usage is TRBJ2-7; 13 bases match TRBD2. The length of the CDR3 is 13 residues. With V trimmed by 5 bases and J by 13 bases, 8 bases remained unmatched. Germline CDR1 is SGHDN and CDR2 is FVKESK. The full variable domain, completed using reference TRBV14 and TRBJ2-7, is EAGVTQFPSHSVIEKGQTVTLRCDPISGHDNLYWYRRVMGKEIKFLLHFVKESKQDESGMPNNRFLAERTGGTYSTLKVQPAELEDSGVYFCASSVTGTSGKYFGPGTRLTVT.

J is TRBJ2-1 and V is TRBV27, with D perhaps matching TRBD2 (6 bases). Trimming pared 5 bases from V and 0 bases from J, leaving 20 bases between. Germline V gives CDR1 MNHEY, CDR2 SMNVEV (reference sequence). The CDR3 spans 18 residues. The DNA for the CDR3 is TGTGCCAGCAGTGGGGGGAGCCAACGAACCCGCTCCTACAATGAGCAGTTCTTC. This encodes CASSGGSQRTRSYNEQFF.

J is TRBJ1-2 and V is TRBV27, with a weak D call TRBD1 (5 bases). The germline CDR1 and CDR2 sequences are MNHEY and SMNVEV (reference sequence). The CDR3 totals 12 residues. The V gene lost 7 bases and the J gene lost 7 bases, with 13 bases spanning the gap. Here the CDR3 DNA reads TGTGCCAGCAAACACGAGAGGGGTGGCTACACCTTC. This encodes CASKHERGGYTF.

The rearrangement uses TRBV19 and TRBJ1-1; the D is unclear. V lost 5 bases to trimming and J lost 8 bases, with 18 bases between them. From germline, CDR1 is LNHDA and CDR2 SQIVND (reference sequence). The CDR3 totals 14 residues. The CDR3: CASSLSQPRMEAFF. The DNA of the CDR3 is TGTGCCAGTAGTCTTTCCCAGCCGCGGATGGAAGCTTTCTTT.

This rearrangement joins TRBV28 to TRBJ1-2; 8 bases align to TRBD1. Germline loops: CDR1 MDHEN, CDR2 SYDVKM. After removal of 5 bases from V and 12 bases from J, the junction contained 8 bases not matched to a gene. This CDR3 spans 12 amino acids. DNA for the CDR3: TGTGCCAGCAGTACCCAACGACAGGGGAACACCTTC. As protein: CASSTQRQGNTF.

This chain links TRBV20-1 with TRBJ1-5; 7 nucleotides match TRBD1. The length of the CDR3 is 16 residues. The ends lost 5 bases at V and 0 bases at J; junction bases unmatched: 10. From germline, CDR1 is DFQATT and CDR2 SNEGSKA (reference sequence). The chain's CDR3 is CSAGRIQGISNQPQHF. In DNA, the CDR3 is TGCAGTGCTGGGAGGATACAGGGGATTAGCAATCAGCCCCAGCATTTT.